These 28 T cell receptor beta chains were sequenced from one sample in a study of shared clonotypes between healthy human individuals (dated by TCRdb to about 2020). The library was generated by the immunoSEQ multiplex PCR assay. Sourced from immuneACCESS, this table was stored by TCRdb with only in-frame sequences that have V and J called. A share of the clones is absent; for the studies checked, an unresolved V gene accounts for under half, and the remainder has no known explanation. Counted in this sample were 2 million to 2.5 million clones; approximately 93% of them appeared once. The ten most abundant clones make up roughly 0.36% of the sample. Sample: naive CD4+ T cells from PBMCs. The cell subset or site label on this specimen signifies: CD45RA+ positively selected. The receptors were gathered from a man aged 18 to 35 in good health. Some clones in this sample may be carry-over from other donors' samples.

The rearrangement links TRBV18 to TRBJ2-2; 10 positions match TRBD2. Germline V gives CDR1 KGHSH, CDR2 LQKENI. V was clipped by 8 bases and J by 6 bases; unmatched bases: 9. CDR3 length: 15 amino acids. The CDR3: CASLKAGGPAGELFF. The CDR3 nucleotides are TGTGCCAGCCTGAAAGCGGGAGGGCCCGCCGGGGAGCTGTTTTTT. The full variable domain, rest sourced from reference TRBV18 and TRBJ2-2, is NAGVMQNPRHLVRRRGQEARLRCSPMKGHSHVYWYRQLPEEGLKFMVYLQKENIIDESGMPKERFSAEFPKEGPSILRIQQVVRGDSAAYFCASLKAGGPAGELFFGEGSRLTVL.

This rearrangement joins TRBV27 to TRBJ1-2, with 7 nucleotides matching TRBD1. The germline V gene encodes CDR1 MNHEY and CDR2 SMNVEV (reference sequence). The CDR3 is 18 residues long. After removal of 5 bases from V and 2 bases from J, the junction contained 17 bases not matched to a gene. The CDR3 nucleotides read TGTGCCAGCAGTCCCAGAATACCGACAGGGAGGGGAAACTATGGCTACACCTTC. Translated, it gives CASSPRIPTGRGNYGYTF.

The chain uses TRBV19 and TRBJ1-5, with a weak D call TRBD1 (6 bases). CDR3 length: 15 amino acids. Trimming left V 0 bases short and J 4 bases short, with 10 bases between. Germline lookup yields CDR1 LNHDA and CDR2 SQIVND (reference sequence). The CDR3 coding sequence is TGTGCCAGTAGTATAGATCTAGGGGGGAATCAGCCCCAGCATTTT. Amino acid sequence: CASSIDLGGNQPQHF.

The sample holds one count of this clone. In DNA form, the CDR3 reads TGCGCCAGCAGCCAAACTAGCGGGGTGCCAAAAGGTGAGCAGTTCTTC. Protein: CASSQTSGVPKGEQFF. V is TRBV4-1 and J is TRBJ2-1, with TRBD2 matching 10 bases. The V gene end was trimmed by 2 bases and the J gene end by 9 bases; junction bases not matched to a gene: 10. Germline CDR1 MGHRA, CDR2 YSYEKL. The CDR3 runs to 16 residues.

The chain joins TRBV10-3 to TRBJ2-3; TRBD2 aligns across 11 bases. Per germline, CDR1 ENHRY and CDR2 SYGVKD. This CDR3 contains 16 residues. With 4 bases clipped from V and 1 base from J, the junction kept 4 bases outside the gene matches. As DNA, the CDR3 is TGTGCCATCAGTGCGAAGGGACTAGCGGGCACAGATACGCAGTATTTT. Encoded protein: CAISAKGLAGTDTQYF.

The V call is TRBV6-5, the J call TRBJ2-1; possibly TRBD1 or TRBD2 for D (5 bases each). Germline V gene sequence: CDR1 MNHEY, CDR2 SVGAGI. The length of the CDR3 is 13 residues. Trimming stripped 0 bases from V and 7 bases from J, with 7 bases between. CDR3 nucleotide sequence: TGTGCCAGCAGTTACTCGGGGGTTAATGAGCAGTTCTTC. Translated: CASSYSGVNEQFF.

The chain has TRBV27 and TRBJ2-2; D is possibly TRBD2 (5 bases). Trimming stripped 3 bases from V and 0 bases from J, with 8 bases between. The germline V gene encodes CDR1 MNHEY and CDR2 SMNVEV (reference sequence). This CDR3 spans 15 amino acids. CDR3 amino acids: CASSFYGTNTGELFF. The CDR3 nucleotides read TGTGCCAGCAGTTTTTACGGGACGAACACCGGGGAGCTGTTTTTT.

The rearrangement joins TRBV30 to TRBJ1-2; 7 positions match TRBD1. V was pared by 3 bases and J by 8 bases, with 6 bases of the junction left unmatched. The germline gives CDR1 GTSNPN, CDR2 SVGIG (reference sequence). This CDR3 is 12 amino acids long. The CDR3, as DNA: TGTGCCTGGAGCGTAGACAGGGTGGGCTACACCTTC. Its protein is CAWSVDRVGYTF.

The rearrangement links TRBV18 to TRBJ2-1; TRBD2 matches at 11 bases. V gave up 3 bases and J gave up 7 bases; unmatched junction bases: 8. Germline V gives CDR1 KGHSH, CDR2 LQKENI. The CDR3 totals 16 residues. CDR3 bases: TGTGCCAGCTCACCCGAACTAGCGGGAGTGTCAAATGAGCAGTTCTTC. Its translation is CASSPELAGVSNEQFF. The full variable domain, in which reference TRBV18 and TRBJ2-1 provide the parts outside the CDR3, is NAGVMQNPRHLVRRRGQEARLRCSPMKGHSHVYWYRQLPEEGLKFMVYLQKENIIDESGMPKERFSAEFPKEGPSILRIQQVVRGDSAAYFCASSPELAGVSNEQFFGPGTRLTVL.

This chain connects TRBV28 to TRBJ2-3; a weak D match, TRBD1 (5 bases). The CDR3 covers 14 residues. Germline-derived CDR1 and CDR2 are MDHEN and SYDVKM. The ends were cut back, 6 bases at V and 2 bases at J, with 12 bases in the middle. CDR3 amino acids: CASSHDRYTDTQYF. CDR3 in DNA: TGTGCCAGCAGCCATGACAGATACACAGATACGCAGTATTTT.

The V gene is TRBV5-1, the J gene TRBJ2-5; TRBD1 aligns across 7 bases. The junction had 13 bases not matched to a gene; V was cut back by 7 bases and J by 4 bases. The germline CDR1 and CDR2 sequences are SGHRS and YFSETQ. The CDR3 is 15 residues long. The CDR3, as DNA: TGCGCCAGCGGACCGACTTCGGGACAGAGAGAGACCCAGTACTTC. Protein: CASGPTSGQRETQYF.

The chain couples TRBV5-1 to TRBJ1-4; 8 bases line up with TRBD1. Unmatched junction bases numbered 6, after V lost 6 bases and J lost 5 bases. The germline gives CDR1 SGHRS, CDR2 YFSETQ. CDR3 size: 14 residues. The CDR3 coding sequence is TGCGCCAGCAAAGGACAGGGCCTAAATGAAAAACTGTTTTTT. Its protein is CASKGQGLNEKLFF.

This chain connects TRBV5-1 to TRBJ2-2; possible D gene TRBD2, 6 bases. CDR1 and CDR2 (germline): SGHRS, YFSETQ. Trimming removed 0 bases at V and 6 bases at J, with 12 bases between. This CDR3 is built from 15 residues. The CDR3 nucleotides are TGCGCCAGCAGCTTGGTCGGGAGTTTCCCCGGGGAGCTGTTTTTT. It codes for CASSLVGSFPGELFF.

The chain couples TRBV5-4 to TRBJ2-2; D uncertain. Trimming removed 4 bases at V and 0 bases at J, with 7 bases between. Germline values: CDR1 SGHNT, CDR2 YYREEE (reference sequence). The CDR3 sequence is 14 residues long. DNA of the CDR3: TGTGCCAGCAGCCCCACCACGAACACCGGGGAGCTGTTTTTT. Its protein is CASSPTTNTGELFF.

The chain has TRBV7-9 and TRBJ1-4, with D perhaps TRBD1 (5 bases). V lost 5 bases, J lost 7 bases, and 17 bases lay in between. In germline, CDR1 is SEHNR, CDR2 FQNEAQ (reference sequence). CDR3 length equals 15 residues. CDR3 nucleotides: TGTGCCAGCAGCGGACCGGGACCGAGTAGTGAAAAACTGTTTTTT. Its protein product is CASSGPGPSSEKLFF.

The rearrangement uses TRBV4-1 and TRBJ2-4, with D tentatively TRBD2 (5 bases). CDR3 length equals 16 residues. The germline gives CDR1 MGHRA, CDR2 YSYEKL. The V end lost 2 bases, the J end lost 8 bases, and 19 bases lay between the germline ends. This chain's CDR3 is CASSQPTRGDRYIQYF. CDR3 DNA: TGCGCCAGCAGCCAACCGACCCGGGGAGACCGGTACATTCAGTACTTC.

The J gene is TRBJ2-4, the V gene TRBV6-1; 7 bases are a match to TRBD2. V lost 1 base, J lost 0 bases, and 3 bases stayed unmatched. The CDR3 runs to 16 residues. The germline CDR1 and CDR2 sequences are MNHNS and SASEGT. CDR3 in DNA: TGTGCCAGCAGTGAAGGGGGGGGATTAGCCAAAAACATTCAGTACTTC. This translates into CASSEGGGLAKNIQYF.

The genes are TRBV28 and TRBJ2-1; D perhaps matches TRBD1 (5 bases). In germline, CDR1 is MDHEN, CDR2 SYDVKM. Trimming took 6 bases from V and 4 from J, leaving 19 bases between them. This CDR3 has 16 residues. CDR3 loop: CASSLWAMGLYNEQFF. CDR3 DNA sequence: TGTGCCAGCAGCCTATGGGCTATGGGGCTTTACAATGAGCAGTTCTTC.

The genes are TRBV14 and TRBJ2-2, with D perhaps assigned TRBD1 or TRBD2 (6 bases each). Trimming took 0 bases from V and 1 from J, leaving 15 bases between them. This CDR3 contains 18 residues. Germline V CDR1 and CDR2: SGHDN, FVKESK. CDR3 amino acids: CASSQEPPGGLNTGELFF. CDR3 coding DNA: TGTGCCAGCAGCCAAGAGCCCCCCGGGGGCCTGAACACCGGGGAGCTGTTTTTT.

The chain employs TRBV28 and TRBJ1-2; 7 positions agree with TRBD1. Germline trimming cut 7 bases from V and 8 bases from J; bases unmatched to any gene: 10. CDR3 length: 13 residues. Germline values: CDR1 MDHEN, CDR2 SYDVKM. Here the CDR3 reads CASTRGGAYGYTF. Here the CDR3 DNA reads TGTGCCAGCACCAGGGGGGGGGCATACGGCTACACCTTC.

V and J are TRBV5-1 and TRBJ2-5, with 12 bases identical to TRBD2. CDR1 SGHRS and CDR2 YFSETQ come from the germline V gene. This CDR3 spans 16 amino acids. J lost 5 bases, V lost 0 bases, and 5 bases had no gene match. CDR3 sequence reads: CASSLGLAGVEETQYF. In DNA form, the CDR3 reads TGCGCCAGCAGCTTGGGACTAGCGGGAGTCGAGGAGACCCAGTACTTC.

This clone is a singleton in its sample. The chain joins TRBV5-1 to TRBJ1-1, with TRBD1 identical over 7 bases. In germline, CDR1 is SGHRS, CDR2 YFSETQ. CDR3 length: 14 residues. V gave up 4 bases and J gave up 3 bases; unmatched junction bases: 6. CDR3 in DNA: TGCGCCAGCAGCACGACAGGGTTGGACACTGAAGCTTTCTTT. The encoded protein is CASSTTGLDTEAFF.

The chain uses TRBV7-9 and TRBJ1-2, with TRBD1 as a possible D gene (6 bases). The CDR3 has 14 residues. With 2 bases removed from V and 6 bases from J, the gap between germline ends came to 13 bases. Germline CDR1 and CDR2: SEHNR and FQNEAQ (reference sequence). CDR3 DNA: TGTGCCAGCAGCTTATCCGGGGGGCGCGATGGCTACACCTTC. This encodes CASSLSGGRDGYTF. Full variable domain (rest looked up from reference TRBV7-9 and TRBJ1-2): DTGVSQNPRHKITKRGQNVTFRCDPISEHNRLYWYRQTLGQGPEFLTYFQNEAQLEKSRLLSDRFSAERPKGSFSTLEIQRTEQGDSAMYLCASSLSGGRDGYTFGSGTRLTVV.

The chain has TRBV27 and TRBJ1-2, with D possibly matching TRBD1 (6 bases). Germline V lookup: CDR1 MNHEY, CDR2 SMNVEV (reference sequence). This CDR3 spans 14 amino acids. The V end lost 6 bases, the J end lost 8 bases, and 19 bases lay between the germline ends. The CDR3 DNA sequence: TGTGCCAGCAGCAACAGGGACTCCCGGGGCGGCTACACCTTC. It codes for CASSNRDSRGGYTF.

J is TRBJ1-5 and V is TRBV6-1; the D is unclear. Trimming left V 0 bases short and J 10 bases short, with 10 bases between. The CDR3 runs to 13 residues. The germline CDR1 and CDR2 sequences are MNHNS and SASEGT. CDR3 DNA sequence: TGTGCCAGCAGTGAAGCGCTGATGACACCCCAGCATTTT. Protein: CASSEALMTPQHF.

This clone was recorded once. The chain employs TRBV29-1 and TRBJ2-7; D unresolved. Trimming took 4 bases from V and 0 from J, leaving 13 bases between them. The CDR3 runs 14 residues. CDR1 and CDR2 from the germline V gene are SQVTM and ANQGSEA. This CDR3 reads CSVVLQARSYEQYF. CDR3 nucleotide sequence: TGCAGCGTTGTCTTGCAGGCCCGCTCCTACGAGCAGTACTTC.

The chain uses TRBV28 and TRBJ1-2; no firm D call. Trimming pared 7 bases from V and 6 bases from J, leaving 12 bases between. This CDR3 comprises 12 residues. Germline V gives CDR1 MDHEN, CDR2 SYDVKM. The CDR3 bases are TGTGCCAGCACCAAGATCGAGGATGGCTACACCTTC. It specifies CASTKIEDGYTF.

Points on this clone: The sample has other DNA sequences that encode this CDR3 too. The chain uses TRBV6-1 and TRBJ1-4; TRBD1 aligns across 11 bases. The junction had 4 bases not matched to a gene; V was cut back by 6 bases and J by 7 bases. Germline CDR1 and CDR2: MNHNS and SASEGT. The CDR3 covers 14 residues. CDR3 protein: CASRTGTGGEKLFF. The CDR3 region has the DNA TGTGCCAGCAGAACCGGGACAGGGGGTGAAAAACTGTTTTTT.